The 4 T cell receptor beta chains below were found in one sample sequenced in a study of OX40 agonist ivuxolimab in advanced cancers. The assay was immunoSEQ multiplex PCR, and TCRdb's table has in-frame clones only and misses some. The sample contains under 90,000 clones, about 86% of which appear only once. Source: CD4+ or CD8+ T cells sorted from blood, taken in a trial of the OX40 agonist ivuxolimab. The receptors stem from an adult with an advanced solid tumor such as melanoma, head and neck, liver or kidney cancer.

CDR3 in amino acids: CASSARTGTSPPYGYTF. In DNA, the CDR3 is TGTGCCAGCAGTGCTCGGACAGGCACGTCTCCACCATATGGCTACACCTTC. The J gene is TRBJ1-2, the V gene TRBV6-1, with 7 bases that match TRBD1. With 4 bases clipped from V and 5 bases from J, the junction kept 16 bases outside the gene matches. This CDR3 region has 17 residues. Per germline, CDR1 MNHNS and CDR2 SASEGT.

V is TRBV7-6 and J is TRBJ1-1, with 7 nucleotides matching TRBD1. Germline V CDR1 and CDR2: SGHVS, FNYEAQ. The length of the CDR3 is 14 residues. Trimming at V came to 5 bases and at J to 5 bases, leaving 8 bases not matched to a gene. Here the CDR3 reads CASSPQTGSTEAFF. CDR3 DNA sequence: TGTGCCAGCAGCCCGCAGACAGGGAGTACTGAAGCTTTCTTT. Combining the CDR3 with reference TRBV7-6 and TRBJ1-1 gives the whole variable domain GAGVSQSPRYKVTKRGQDVALRCDPISGHVSLYWYRQALGQGPEFLTYFNYEAQQDKSGLPNDRFSAERPEGSISTLTIQRTEQRDSAMYRCASSPQTGSTEAFFGQGTRLTVV.

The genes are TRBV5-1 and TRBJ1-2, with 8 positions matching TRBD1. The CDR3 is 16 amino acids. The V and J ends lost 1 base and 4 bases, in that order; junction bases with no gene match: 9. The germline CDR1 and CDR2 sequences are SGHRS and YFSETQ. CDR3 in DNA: TGCGCCAGCAGCTTGTTTGCAGGGGGCAGCAGCTATGGCTACACCTTC. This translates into CASSLFAGGSSYGYTF.

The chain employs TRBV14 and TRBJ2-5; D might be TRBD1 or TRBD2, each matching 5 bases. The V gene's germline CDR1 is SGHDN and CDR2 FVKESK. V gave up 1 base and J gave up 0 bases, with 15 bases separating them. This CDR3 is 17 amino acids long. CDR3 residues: CASSQAGRLRYQETQYF. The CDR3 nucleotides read TGTGCCAGCAGCCAAGCGGGACGGCTCAGGTACCAAGAGACCCAGTACTTC. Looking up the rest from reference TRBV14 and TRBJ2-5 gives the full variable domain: EAGVTQFPSHSVIEKGQTVTLRCDPISGHDNLYWYRRVMGKEIKFLLHFVKESKQDESGMPNNRFLAERTGGTYSTLKVQPAELEDSGVYFCASSQAGRLRYQETQYFGPGTRLLVL.